The clone carrying this TCR beta chain was counted a few times. As the CDR3 is not closed by the conserved phenylalanine or tryptophan, this likely results from a read error. The DNA is omitted, as the CDR3 cannot be located on it reliably, and the CDR3 follows TCRdb's listing. The CDR3 comprises 11 residues, both ends counted. From germline, CDR1 is SNHLY and CDR2 FYNNEI. As every portion of the isolated RNA was reverse transcribed, the sequencing read expressed TCRB transcripts. Data came from immunoSEQ multiplex PCR; TCRdb stores just in-frame clones and leaves some out. The sample shows hundreds of thousands of clones, around 13% of them seen only once. These data originate in a study of beta chain features in type 1 diabetes. For the study at large: Similarity in age, gender and cell yields was seen between patients and healthy donors.

What was sequenced was naive CD4+ T cells from blood. The sequence came from a man in his late teens or twenties in good health. The J gene is TRBJ2-4, the V gene TRBV2; TRBD1, as called in the table, went unchecked against the DNA. CDR3 sequence: CASSPGQGAFL.